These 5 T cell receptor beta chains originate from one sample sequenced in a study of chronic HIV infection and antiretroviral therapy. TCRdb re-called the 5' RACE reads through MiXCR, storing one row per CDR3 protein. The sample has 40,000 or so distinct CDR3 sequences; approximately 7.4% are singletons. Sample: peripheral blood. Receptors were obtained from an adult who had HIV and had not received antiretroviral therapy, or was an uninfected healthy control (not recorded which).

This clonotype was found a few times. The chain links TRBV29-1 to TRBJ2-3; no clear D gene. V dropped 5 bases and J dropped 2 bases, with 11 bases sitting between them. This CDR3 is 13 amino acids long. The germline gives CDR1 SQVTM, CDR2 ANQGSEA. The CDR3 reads CSVTNMATDTQYF. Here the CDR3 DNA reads TGCAGCGTTACTAACATGGCCACAGATACGCAGTATTTT.

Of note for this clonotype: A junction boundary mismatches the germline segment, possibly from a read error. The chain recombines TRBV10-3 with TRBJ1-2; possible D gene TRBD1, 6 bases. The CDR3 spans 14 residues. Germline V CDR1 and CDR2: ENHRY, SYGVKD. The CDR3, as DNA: TGTGCCATCAGCCAACTACAACAGGGTAGCGGCTACAGCTTC. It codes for CAISQLQQGSGYSF.

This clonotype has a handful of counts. The CDR3 reads CASSLDGRGADTQYF. In nucleotides, the CDR3 is TGTGCCAGCAGCTTAGATGGCAGGGGGGCGGATACGCAGTATTTT. The genes are TRBV11-2 and TRBJ2-3; TRBD1 might be the D (7 bases). The CDR3 spans 15 residues. The V and J ends lost 0 bases and 6 bases respectively, with 13 bases between them. Germline CDR1 reads SGHAT; CDR2 reads FQNNGV.

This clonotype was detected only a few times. In DNA, the CDR3 is TGTGCCAGCAGAGGTCGATCTGGAAACACCATATATTTT. This encodes CASRGRSGNTIYF. The chain employs TRBV28 and TRBJ1-3; no firm D call. This CDR3 comprises 13 residues. Trimming removed 6 bases at V and 1 base at J, with 7 bases between. Germline V CDR1 and CDR2: MDHEN, SYDVKM. The full variable domain, in which reference TRBV28 and TRBJ1-3 provide the parts outside the CDR3, is DVKVTQSSRYLVKRTGEKVFLECVQDMDHENMFWYRQDPGLGLRLIYFSYDVKMKEKGDIPEGYSVSREKKERFSLILESASTNQTSMYLCASRGRSGNTIYFGEGSWLTVV.

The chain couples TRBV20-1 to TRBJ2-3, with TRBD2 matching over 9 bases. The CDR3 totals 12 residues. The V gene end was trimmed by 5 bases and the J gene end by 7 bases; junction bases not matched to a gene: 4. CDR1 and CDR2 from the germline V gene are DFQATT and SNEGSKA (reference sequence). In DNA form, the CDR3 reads TGCAGTGCTCGACTAGCGGAGTATACGCAGTATTTT. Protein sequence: CSARLAEYTQYF.